A single sample is the source of the 6 T cell receptor beta chains below, sequenced in a study of T cell responses to AZD1222 COVID-19 vaccine. Profiled with immunoSEQ multiplex PCR; TCRdb holds only in-frame clones, not every one. The sample has about 150,000 clones; about 92% are singletons. The sequences come from peripheral blood, collected 28 days after the second AZD1222 dose. These receptors all stem from an adult who received the AZD1222 COVID-19 vaccine.

This chain uses TRBV4-1 with TRBJ2-7; D possibly corresponds to TRBD2 (6 bases). CDR3 length: 19 residues. CDR1 is MGHRA and CDR2 is YSYEKL in the germline V gene. V lost 2 bases and J lost 6, with 29 bases in between. CDR3 coding DNA: TGCGCCAGCAGCCAAAGGTTCCAGAGCCCCGGGACTCCGACGGTCGAGCAGTACTTC. Translating it yields CASSQRFQSPGTPTVEQYF.

V is TRBV11-3 and J is TRBJ2-1, with a weak D call TRBD1 (5 bases). Per the germline V gene, CDR1 is SGHNT and CDR2 is YENEEA. This CDR3 is 16 amino acids long. V was trimmed by 4 bases and J by 1 base, leaving 14 bases between them. CDR3 amino acids: CASSSWGANSYNEQFF. The CDR3 DNA is TGTGCCAGCAGCTCATGGGGCGCGAATTCCTACAATGAGCAGTTCTTC.

The chain carries TRBV29-1 and TRBJ2-7; 8 bases fit TRBD2. This CDR3 is built from 12 residues. Germline V gene lookup returns CDR1 SQVTM and CDR2 ANQGSEA. The ends lost 5 bases at V and 7 bases at J; junction bases unmatched: 7. CDR3 sequence reads: CSVRGGASEQYF. The CDR3 DNA reads TGCAGCGTTCGGGGGGGGGCGAGTGAGCAGTACTTC.

The rearrangement uses TRBV11-2 and TRBJ2-3; TRBD2 matches 8 bases. CDR3 length: 15 amino acids. V shed 6 bases, J shed 0 bases, and the junction held 5 bases outside the gene matches. The germline V gene encodes CDR1 SGHAT and CDR2 FQNNGV. CDR3 nucleotides: TGTGCCAGCAGTCCGGGGGGGTGGAGCACAGATACGCAGTATTTT. Translation gives CASSPGGWSTDTQYF. Using reference TRBV11-2 and TRBJ2-3 for the parts outside the CDR3, the full variable domain is EAGVAQSPRYKIIEKRQSVAFWCNPISGHATLYWYQQILGQGPKLLIQFQNNGVVDDSQLPKDRFSAERLKGVDSTLKIQPAKLEDSAVYLCASSPGGWSTDTQYFGPGTRLTVL.

This sequence joins TRBV27 and TRBJ1-5; unclear D gene. Germline V gives CDR1 MNHEY, CDR2 SMNVEV (reference sequence). V was cut by 3 bases and J by 2 bases, with 5 bases left in between. The CDR3 loop spans 13 amino acids. As DNA, the CDR3 is TGTGCCAGCAGTTTCCGGGGCAATCAGCCCCAGCATTTT. This gives the protein CASSFRGNQPQHF.

V and J are TRBV15 and TRBJ2-3, with D perhaps matching TRBD2 (6 bases). Germline CDR1 and CDR2: LNHNV and YYDKDF (reference sequence). The CDR3 sequence is 13 residues long. Trimming left V 3 bases short and J 8 bases short, with 12 bases between. The CDR3 DNA follows: TGTGCCACCAGCAGCCCTACGGAGGGTACGCAGTATTTT. Its translation is CATSSPTEGTQYF.